A single T cell receptor (beta chain) is shown here with its context. Its antigen is as yet unknown. The CDR3 consists of 14 residues. V shed 5 bases and J shed 2 bases, with 13 bases lying between them. CDR1 LNHDA and CDR2 SQIVND come from the germline V gene (reference sequence). This sample is drawn from a study of CD8+CD57+ T cells in acquired aplastic anemia. Whole-study context: Read counts for CD4+ cells (from healthy donors) averaged around 10 million. Study results and caveats: Patients and controls shared 25 to 35 CD8+ CDR3 sequences, which appeared highly expressed in patients and within their immunodominant clones.

TCR beta VDJ and CDR3 profiles were obtained from a genomic DNA template. TCRdb fed the reads into MiXCR, producing one record per CDR3 protein. In the table there are roughly 130,000 distinct CDR3 sequences, 48% of which are singletons. Source material: sorted CD4+, CD8+, or CD8+CD57+ T cells (not recorded which) from PBMCs. The chain carries TRBV19 and TRBJ2-7; D is unresolved. This TCR was recovered from a human donor in good health, serving as a control. This chain's CDR3 is CASSPSAIPYEQYF. DNA of the CDR3: TGTGCCAGTAGTCCTTCAGCAATCCCCTACGAGCAGTACTTC.